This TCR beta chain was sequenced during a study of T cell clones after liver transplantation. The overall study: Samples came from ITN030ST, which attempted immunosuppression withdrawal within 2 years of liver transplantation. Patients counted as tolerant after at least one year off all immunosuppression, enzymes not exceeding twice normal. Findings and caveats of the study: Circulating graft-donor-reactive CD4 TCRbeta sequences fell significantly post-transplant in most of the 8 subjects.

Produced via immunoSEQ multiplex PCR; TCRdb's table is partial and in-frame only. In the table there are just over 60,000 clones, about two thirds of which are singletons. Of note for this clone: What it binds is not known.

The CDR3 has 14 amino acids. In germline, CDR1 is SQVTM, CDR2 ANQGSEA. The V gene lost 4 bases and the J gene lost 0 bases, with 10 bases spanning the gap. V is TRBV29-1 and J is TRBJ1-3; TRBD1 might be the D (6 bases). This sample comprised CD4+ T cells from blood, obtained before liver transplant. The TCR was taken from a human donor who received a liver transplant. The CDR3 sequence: CSVAWTVSGNTIYF. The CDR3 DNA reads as TGCAGCGTTGCCTGGACAGTCTCTGGAAACACCATATATTTT.